This paragraph reports one TCR beta chain. Inclusion characteristics of ophthalmopathy patients comprised a Clinical Activity Score of at least 3, a NOSPECS grade of at least 4, and duration under 3 months. This sample is part of a study of T cells in Graves' hyperthyroidism and ophthalmopathy. With 3 bases removed from V and 9 bases from J, the gap between germline ends came to 12 bases. Germline lookup yields CDR1 DFQATT and CDR2 SNEGSKA (reference sequence). This CDR3 has 12 residues. RNA transcripts served as the template for amplifying TCR beta CDR3 regions. An initial round of RT-PCR targeting the TCR CDR3 relied on the HTBI primer set. From the multiplex PCR reads, TCRdb called clonotypes with MiXCR, one entry per CDR3 protein. The sample carries about half a million distinct CDR3 sequences, roughly 16% recorded once.

The sequenced sample was blood. The rearrangement links TRBV20-1 to TRBJ2-1; no definite D call. The sequence was collected from a woman aged 25 to 39 with Graves' ophthalmopathy. The DNA for the CDR3 is TGCAGTGCTAGTGATCAGCTGACTGAGCAGTTCTTC. This gives the protein CSASDQLTEQFF.